This T cell receptor (beta chain) was recovered during a study of blood T cells in healthy people across ages (dated by TCRdb to about 2015). In the study overall: Template switching captured roughly one uniquely barcoded TCR beta cDNA molecule per two T cells in model experiments. To track age-related changes in TCR beta repertoire diversity, the study relied on deep sequencing normalized with unique cDNA molecular identifiers. Four age groups were formed from the donors: young (average approximately 15 years), middle-aged (approximately 41), aged (roughly 56) and long-lived (less than 85). The study analyzed two additional independent replicas of 1 million unique cDNA reads from the same blood draw for two donors, one aged 18 to 30 and one aged 80 or older.

The 39 donors, aged about 6 to 90 years, were systemically healthy Caucasian individuals from Russia. Ten milliliters of peripheral blood were drawn from each donor into EDTA-treated Vacutainer tubes. Ficoll-Paque density-gradient centrifugation was used to isolate PBMCs, with at least 7 million obtained per sample. Trizol reagent was used to extract total RNA from the PBMCs, yielding at least 6 micrograms per sample. For every donor, flow cytometry on a PBMC aliquot measured the percentage of naive CD45RAhigh/CD27high T cells. Library preparation employed 5' RACE. The run used an Illumina HiSeq 2500. The second PCR ran for roughly 6 to 11 cycles and used a J-beta primer mix along with a sample-barcoded 5' primer. A unique molecular identifier was introduced onto each TCR beta cDNA molecule by a template-switch 5' adaptor carrying 12 random nucleotides. Each sample yielded at least 3 million CDR3-containing paired-end reads. The Mint cDNA synthesis kit, primed by a TRBC-specific oligonucleotide, was used to synthesize first-strand cDNA from all RNA. After uracil-DNA glycosylase treatment, a first 18-cycle PCR used universal primers M1SS and BC2_uni_R on all cDNA. The published analysis was carried out like this. Each sample was normalized by randomly selecting 1 million high-quality reads, each carrying a distinct molecular identifier. Reads sharing molecular identifiers were discarded rather than binned into consensus sequences. MiTCR, run with a Q25 quality threshold and the strictest error-elimination algorithm, handled CDR3 identification, clonotype clustering and error correction. A nonparametric unseen species model with Euler transformation was used to estimate lower-bound total TCR beta diversity. TCRdb's own reprocessing of the public reads used fastp at Q25 and MiXCR and kept productive beta chains. Every entry covers one CDR3 protein and lists the most common genes and DNA from its rows. The V and J calls, along with clone size, are taken from TCRdb and not from the paper's own processing. This sample holds fewer than 600,000 distinct CDR3 sequences; approximately 26% were observed only once. 3.6% of the sample is taken by the ten largest.

To note about this clonotype: Which antigen it targets is not known. Nothing much larger sits one base from this clone, and base qualities are not available.

Study-level results and caveats: Observed TCR beta diversity per million T cells fell roughly linearly with age, and a significant reduction was already apparent by age around 44. Because donor CMV infection status was unknown, age-related changes in expanded clonotypes were potentially confounded. Conclusive comparison of naive and antigen-experienced compartments was prevented by the profiling of bulk unsorted PBMCs. There was a strong correlation between observed TCR beta diversity and the percentage of naive T cells measured by flow cytometry. The long-lived group showed more naive CD4+ T cells, fewer expanded clones and increased TCR diversity than the aged group, suggesting age selection. Estimates of total diversity based on one million sequenced T cells were considered lower bounds and underestimates.

CDR1 SEHNR and CDR2 FQNEAQ are derived from the germline V gene (reference sequence). Trimming at the junction amounts to 6 bases on V and 0 bases on J, and the germline ends lie 17 bases apart. CDR3 length: 16 amino acids, cysteine to phenylalanine. The CDR3 DNA has 48 bases and is translated from base 1. This sample was shared with a second study, whose subject was T cells of mothers and their children. As that second paper reports: The donors were nine systemically healthy Caucasian individuals, made up of three mothers and their six children. cDNA synthesis consumed the entire amount of extracted RNA, loaded at approximately 1.5 ug RNA in each 15 ul reaction. In the second PCR, the M1S primer introduced both the sample barcodes and 2-4 random nucleotides. More than 8 million TCR beta CDR3 reads were obtained from each mother, and millions of reads were obtained from each child. In both related and unrelated pairs, thymic selection shapes the output of TCR recombination in a similar way, with inherited differences having only a minor effect. Related mother-child pairs always showed normalized repertoire overlap that was slightly higher than in unrelated mother-child pairs, though the difference was never significant. No persistent microchimeric T cell clones were found, with a detection sensitivity of 85 to 100 clones per million clonotypes. To look for features that set related mother-child pairs apart from unrelated individuals, the researchers ran deep NGS to compare the TCR beta repertoires of mothers and children. Mothers averaged 40 +/- 4 years of age and children averaged roughly 11 +/- 4 years. After adapter ligation was performed with NEBNext reagents, the libraries were sequenced on an Illumina HiSeq 2000 with 100+100 nt paired-end reads. Mother and child libraries were prepared a month apart and sequenced in separate runs to prevent cross-contamination. For each donor, between about 500,000 and 2,200,000 distinct TCR beta clonotypes were identified. Naive TCR beta clonotypes were estimated from low-frequency clonotypes matched to each donor's FACS-determined naive share, without sorting.

Rearrangement joined TRBV7-9 to TRBJ1-2; possibly the D gene is TRBD1, per 5 matching bases. Specimen: blood. This sequence was found in a boy aged 2 to 10 in good health. The CDR3 protein: CASSWGLGRPNYGYTF. The nucleotides are TGTGCCAGCAGTTGGGGACTGGGACGACCTAACTATGGCTACACCTTC. Outside the CDR3, residues come from the reference TRBV7-9 and TRBJ1-2 proteins, so the full variable domain is: DTGVSQNPRHKITKRGQNVTFRCDPISEHNRLYWYRQTLGQGPEFLTYFQNEAQLEKSRLLSDRFSAERPKGSFSTLEIQRTEQGDSAMYLCASSWGLGRPNYGYTFGSGTRLTVV.